These 23 T cell receptor beta chains share one sample of origin, sequenced in a study of cytomegalovirus exposure and HLA in healthy donors. Both 60 Vbeta primers and 13 Jbeta primers went into the PCR. The assay was immunoSEQ multiplex PCR, and TCRdb's table has in-frame clones only and misses some. The sample records around 230,000 clones, approximately 81% being singletons. Sequencing input: PBMCs. All receptors come from a girl aged 2-10 years in good health and CMV-seronegative.

This chain links TRBV5-1 with TRBJ2-3; 7 bases line up with TRBD2. CDR3 length equals 12 residues. Germline-derived CDR1 and CDR2 are SGHRS and YFSETQ. V gave up 4 bases and J gave up 4 bases; unmatched junction bases: 0. CDR3 DNA sequence: TGCGCCAGCAGCCGGGGGGCAGATACGCAGTATTTT. Encoded protein: CASSRGADTQYF.

The table lists this clone with a count of one. This chain links TRBV7-6 with TRBJ1-4; 8 bases match TRBD1. Germline assignment: CDR1 SGHVS and CDR2 FNYEAQ. The CDR3 covers 17 residues. The V and J ends lost 5 bases and 4 bases, in that order; junction bases with no gene match: 12. CDR3 loop: CASSAPGQAPRNEKLFF. CDR3 coding DNA: TGTGCCAGCAGCGCTCCGGGACAGGCACCCCGTAATGAAAAACTGTTTTTT.

CDR3 bases: TGTGCCAGCAGCCTGATGCAGGTCTACGAGCAGTACTTC. Its translation is CASSLMQVYEQYF. This chain uses TRBV5-6 with TRBJ2-7; D gene ambiguous. Trimming cost V 4 bases and J 3 bases, with 11 bases left between them. The CDR3 totals 13 residues. The V gene's germline CDR1 is SGHDT and CDR2 YYEEEE.

This clone has a single count. The V and J genes are TRBV11-2 and TRBJ2-3; D is ambiguous. CDR1 and CDR2 from the germline V gene are SGHAT and FQNNGV. CDR3 size: 12 residues. The V gene lost 5 bases and the J gene lost 5 bases, with 8 bases spanning the gap. CDR3 residues: CASSQTVDTQYF. The CDR3 coding sequence is TGTGCCAGCAGCCAAACAGTAGATACGCAGTATTTT.

Only a few counts were recorded for this clone. This sequence joins TRBV5-5 and TRBJ2-7, with 9 bases aligning to TRBD1. V was clipped by 4 bases and J by 7 bases; unmatched bases: 9. Germline-derived CDR1 and CDR2 are SGHKS and YYEKEE (reference sequence). The CDR3 has 14 residues. CDR3 amino acids: CASSPGTGSGEQYF. The CDR3 region has the DNA TGTGCCAGCAGCCCCGGGACAGGGTCGGGTGAGCAGTACTTC. Filled out from reference TRBV5-5 and TRBJ2-7, the complete variable domain reads DAGVTQSPTHLIKTRGQQVTLRCSPISGHKSVSWYQQVLGQGPQFIFQYYEKEERGRGNFPDRFSARQFPNYSSELNVNALLLGDSALYLCASSPGTGSGEQYFGPGTRLTVT.

This rearrangement joins TRBV9 to TRBJ2-2; D is unclear. CDR1 is SGDLS and CDR2 is YYNGEE in the germline V gene. Trimming took 0 bases from V and 4 from J, leaving 4 bases between them. The CDR3 spans 13 residues. The CDR3 DNA sequence: TGTGCCAGCAGCGTAGTATCCACCGGGGAGCTGTTTTTT. This sequence encodes CASSVVSTGELFF.

This sequence joins TRBV9 and TRBJ2-3; TRBD2 aligns across 9 bases. Germline V gives CDR1 SGDLS, CDR2 YYNGEE. The CDR3 is made up of 16 amino acids. J was trimmed by 6 bases and V by 4 bases; bases with no gene match: 12. CDR3 sequence (DNA): TGTGCCAGCAGCCCACGCGGGGGGGAGGTGGCGGATACGCAGTATTTT. Amino acids: CASSPRGGEVADTQYF.

The chain recombines TRBV7-9 with TRBJ2-3, with 8 bases that match TRBD2. This CDR3 is 14 amino acids long. J gave up 5 bases and V 2 bases, and 3 bases lay outside the gene matches. CDR1 and CDR2 (germline): SEHNR, FQNEAQ (reference sequence). CDR3 DNA: TGTGCCAGCAGCTTAAAACTAGCGGTAGATACGCAGTATTTT. Translation: CASSLKLAVDTQYF.

The V gene is TRBV4-1, the J gene TRBJ1-4; 7 nucleotides agree with TRBD1. This CDR3 comprises 15 residues. J gave up 3 bases and V 7 bases, and 8 bases lay outside the gene matches. The germline V gene has CDR1 MGHRA and CDR2 YSYEKL. The CDR3, as DNA: TGCGCCAGCACCCTGAGGACAGGTTCTAATGAAAAACTGTTTTTT. It specifies CASTLRTGSNEKLFF.

The rearrangement links TRBV29-1 to TRBJ2-3; D ambiguous. CDR1 SQVTM and CDR2 ANQGSEA come from the germline V gene. The CDR3 has 11 amino acids. Trimming cost V 6 bases and J 0 bases, with 4 bases left between them. CDR3 coding DNA: TGCAGCGTCACTAGCACAGATACGCAGTATTTT. This translates into CSVTSTDTQYF.

This rearrangement joins TRBV5-1 to TRBJ2-1; 10 bases line up with TRBD2. The V and J ends lost 4 bases and 8 bases, in that order; junction bases with no gene match: 6. This CDR3 has 14 residues. CDR1 is SGHRS, CDR2 YFSETQ, per germline. The CDR3 here is CASSGGTSVDEQFF. The CDR3 coding sequence is TGCGCCAGCAGCGGAGGGACTAGCGTGGATGAGCAGTTCTTC.

The chain carries TRBV6-1 and TRBJ1-5, with TRBD1 matching over 7 bases. This CDR3 is 14 amino acids long. Trimming removed 6 bases from V and 6 bases from J; junction bases left unmatched: 8. Germline CDR1 reads MNHNS; CDR2 reads SASEGT. The CDR3 bases are TGTGCCAGCAGGTCAGACAGGGTGCGTCAGCCCCAGCATTTT. Translating it yields CASRSDRVRQPQHF.

V is TRBV5-6 and J is TRBJ1-1; D is unclear. Trimming removed 4 bases from V and 4 bases from J, with 14 bases in between. The CDR3 totals 14 residues. Germline CDR1 is SGHDT and CDR2 is YYEEEE. CDR3 in amino acids: CASSPPLSGTEAFF. The CDR3 nucleotides are TGTGCCAGCAGCCCGCCACTGTCCGGCACTGAAGCTTTCTTT.

The chain is built from TRBV28 and TRBJ2-1; no clear D gene. Germline V gene data show CDR1 as MDHEN and CDR2 as SYDVKM. V was clipped by 2 bases and J by 7 bases, with 6 bases between them. This CDR3 region has 12 residues. Here the CDR3 reads CASSLPGNEQFF. Here the CDR3 DNA reads TGTGCCAGCAGTTTACCAGGAAATGAGCAGTTCTTC.

This clone was seen just once. The chain joins TRBV10-1 to TRBJ2-3; D not certain. The ends were cut back, 0 bases at V and 0 bases at J, with 10 bases in the middle. This CDR3 contains 16 residues. Germline CDR1 WNHNN, CDR2 SYGVQD (reference sequence). CDR3 DNA sequence: TGCGCCAGCAGTGAGTCGGTGGTAGCTAGCACAGATACGCAGTATTTT. The encoded protein is CASSESVVASTDTQYF.

The rearrangement links TRBV5-1 to TRBJ2-3; no firm D call. Germline V gives CDR1 SGHRS, CDR2 YFSETQ. The length of the CDR3 is 13 residues. V dropped 6 bases and J dropped 0 bases, with 8 bases sitting between them. Here the CDR3 DNA reads TGCGCCAGCACGCTCGGGAGCACAGATACGCAGTATTTT. This gives the protein CASTLGSTDTQYF.

The chain has TRBV30 and TRBJ1-2; TRBD1 matches 7 bases. The CDR3 runs 12 residues. CDR1 and CDR2 (germline): GTSNPN, SVGIG (reference sequence). The V gene end was trimmed by 1 base and the J gene end by 6 bases; junction bases not matched to a gene: 2. CDR3 bases: TGTGCCTGGAGTGCTACAGGGGATGGCTACACCTTC. The encoded protein is CAWSATGDGYTF.

The chain carries TRBV25-1 and TRBJ1-6, with 9 nucleotides matching TRBD1. Per germline, CDR1 MGHDK and CDR2 SYGVNS. The trim removed 4 bases at V and 7 bases at J, leaving 8 bases unmatched. There are 16 residues in the CDR3. The DNA of the CDR3 is TGTGCCAGCAGTGGTCGACAGGGGGAGGTAAATTCACCCCTCCACTTT. This gives the protein CASSGRQGEVNSPLHF. The full variable domain, in which reference TRBV25-1 and TRBJ1-6 provide the parts outside the CDR3, is EADIYQTPRYLVIGTGKKITLECSQTMGHDKMYWYQQDPGMELHLIHYSYGVNSTEKGDLSSESTVSRIRTEHFPLTLESARPSHTSQYLCASSGRQGEVNSPLHFGNGTRLTVT.

The V gene is TRBV6-6, the J gene TRBJ1-2; a weak D match, TRBD1 (5 bases). Germline-derived CDR1 and CDR2 are MNHNY and SVGAGI (reference sequence). The CDR3 is made up of 14 amino acids. V was cut by 2 bases and J by 2 bases, with 9 bases left in between. The CDR3 DNA reads as TGTGCCAGCAGTTACAGGGAGGGGAACTATGGCTACACCTTC. Protein product: CASSYREGNYGYTF.

The gene calls are TRBV5-6 and TRBJ2-3; tentative D call: TRBD1 (6 bases). Germline V gene sequence: CDR1 SGHDT, CDR2 YYEEEE. The CDR3 length is 16 residues. The V end lost 0 bases, the J end lost 0 bases, and 11 bases lay between the germline ends. CDR3 in DNA: TGTGCCAGCAGCTTGGGTCCGGGACAAAGCACAGATACGCAGTATTTT. This codes for CASSLGPGQSTDTQYF.

The genes are TRBV6-4 and TRBJ2-1; 8 nucleotides match TRBD1. V gave up 6 bases and J gave up 5 bases; unmatched junction bases: 6. The CDR3 totals 14 residues. CDR1 MRHNA and CDR2 SNTAGT come from the germline V gene. The CDR3 sequence is CASRQTGAHNEQFF. DNA for the CDR3: TGTGCCAGCAGGCAGACAGGGGCCCACAATGAGCAGTTCTTC.

This chain links TRBV11-3 with TRBJ2-1, with 8 bases fitting TRBD1. V lost 1 base to trimming and J lost 9 bases; unmatched junction nucleotides: 5. CDR3 length: 14 amino acids. The germline gives CDR1 SGHNT, CDR2 YENEEA. The CDR3 loop reads CASSLGPGGGEQFF. CDR3 bases: TGTGCCAGCAGCTTAGGGCCAGGGGGCGGTGAGCAGTTCTTC.

Turning to this clone: This CDR3 is also generated by other DNA sequences in the sample. This sequence joins TRBV5-1 and TRBJ2-7; D unclear. CDR3 length equals 14 residues. Looked up from germline, CDR1 is SGHRS and CDR2 is YFSETQ. Trimming removed 0 bases from V and 0 bases from J, with 7 bases in between. The CDR3 spells CASSLVAGSYEQYF. The CDR3 nucleotides are TGCGCCAGCAGCTTGGTCGCCGGCTCCTACGAGCAGTACTTC.